What follows is one T cell receptor beta chain and its context. Its antigen target is currently unknown. Qualities for individual bases were not recorded, and no much larger clone is one base off. The donors were healthy, HIV-negative adults with no recently reported acute infections or vaccinations. All donors were Caucasian adults living in Nashville, Tennessee, USA. CD4+ T cells were enriched by magnetic negative selection, after which naive cells were positively selected on CD45RA and the negative fraction was taken as the memory subset. After blood collection by leukapheresis, PBMCs were isolated using Ficoll-Histopaque density gradient centrifugation and then cryopreserved in the vapor phase of liquid nitrogen. Purity and quantity of every magnetically sorted T cell population were checked by analytical flow cytometry. Genomic DNA was isolated from each sorted fraction and quantified by UV absorbance on a Nanodrop 2000c.

This entry comes from a study of shared clonotypes between healthy human individuals (dated by TCRdb to 2020 to 2021). Regarding the research as a whole: The cohort included a few men and two women between 18 and 49 years of age. To estimate repertoire size and how much clonotype sharing occurs between individuals, the study deeply sequenced the blood TCR repertoires of roughly 5 healthy adults. To increase sequencing depth and limit assay-specific biases, TCR repertoire library preparation and sequencing were carried out by different laboratories using diverse techniques. For each donor, three plates each were used for CD4 naive and CD4 memory, two plates were used for CD8 naive, and one plate was used for CD8 memory. Between about 0.94 and 8.9 billion PBMCs per donor were obtained by leukapheresis.

TCR CDR3 regions were amplified from genomic DNA by multiplex PCR using the deep immunoSEQ assay. Extracted genomic DNA from each cell subset was distributed evenly across all wells of several immunoSEQ 96-well plates, and each plate was treated as a replicate. For sorted subsets, each replicate PCR was loaded with around 200 ng genomic DNA, equivalent to about 33,000 T cell genomes. Purified libraries were quantified with a Qubit 3.0 fluorometer, sized on a Bioanalyzer 2100, and re-quantified with the KAPA Library Quantification kit. Every immunoSEQ 96-well plate was sequenced on a separate single-read 150-cycle Illumina NextSeq 550 flow cell. Regarding the original processing steps: Because only junctional sequences without quality scores were contained in the immunoSEQ output, filtering matching that applied to full-length reads could not be performed. To assign V/J genes and CDR3, sequences were annotated against IMGT germline references using PyIR, a Python wrapper for IgBLAST v1.9. Reads with weak V/J assignments (E-value above 1e-6), missing CDR3, stop codons, out-of-frame junctions, or ambiguous translated residues were removed. A V3J clonotype was defined by an identical inferred V gene, J gene, and CDR3 amino acid sequence. The percentage overlap between two repertoires was calculated by dividing the number of shared unique clonotypes by the size of the smaller repertoire. Richness of each repertoire was evaluated using RTK rarefaction, the Chao1 estimator, and Recon v2.1 estimates of unobserved clonotypes. Generation probabilities for all TCRbeta clonotypes obtained by the gDNA method from a handful of donors were computed using OLGA. In TCRdb, the immuneACCESS table is reduced to in-frame sequences with V and J assigned. These tables do not hold every clone; where another copy was compared, an unresolved V gene accounts for under half, and the others remain unexplained. Clonal size and the V and J genes are those of that table, whereas D and trimming came from the DNA. The sample table lists millions of clones, 90% to 95% of them with a count of one. The biggest ten clones account for 0.13% of the sample.

The junction shows trimming of 2 bases on V and 2 bases on J, and the gene matches do not reach 11 bases of it. The germline V gene specifies SGHDT as CDR1 and YYEEEE as CDR2. The CDR3, cysteine through phenylalanine, is 18 amino acids long. Left in the record is the CDR3 DNA by itself, 54 bases read in frame from the first base. What the research found in general, with its limitations: Larger estimated clonotype richness was generally found for naive subsets than for memory subsets. The genetic and exposure-history diversity represented was limited by the small number of donors. Rarefaction of sorted-subset datasets indicated incomplete sequencing despite the large sequencing depth. Pairwise subsampling led to the expectation that sequencing depth would affect the degree of clonotype sharing among donors. Sampling was limited to blood, and TCR repertoires in tissue likely differ from TCR repertoires in blood. When a handful of donors were compared, the shared fraction of clonotypes was around 4.6% for naive CD4, around 3.5% for naive CD8, 2% to 2.5% for memory CD4, and 0.3% to 0.5% for memory CD8. Higher generation probabilities were observed for clonotypes shared by all four sorted-subset donors than for non-shared clonotypes.

This clonotype was sampled from a young man in good health. The rearrangement joined TRBV5-6 to TRBJ2-3, with 10 bases in between that match TRBD2. The sequenced sample consisted of naive CD4+ T cells sorted from blood. Reading the label with the study, this specimen's cell subset or site is: CD45RA+ positively selected. For the CDR3, the sequence is CASSLGTSDRPFTDTQYF. The DNA sequence reads TGTGCCAGCAGCTTAGGGACTAGCGATAGACCTTTCACAGATACGCAGTATTTT.